These 13 T cell receptor beta chains were sequenced from one sample in a study of T-cell memory formation after mild COVID-19. TCRdb ran MiXCR on the 5' RACE reads and lists one entry per CDR3 protein. The top ten clones hold roughly 20% of a sample with 300,000 to 350,000 distinct CDR3 sequences, less than 20% of them seen once. Sequenced: PBMCs or a T cell subset sorted from them (not recorded which). All receptors come from a young man who had mild COVID-19 (a few samples of this study predate the infection). Cell type and time point are not known.

The gene calls are TRBV5-1 and TRBJ2-3, with 10 positions matching TRBD1. V shed 3 bases and J 4 bases; nucleotides not matched to a gene: 5. Germline values: CDR1 SGHRS, CDR2 YFSETQ. The CDR3 consists of 15 residues. Here the CDR3 reads CASSSLTGGADTQYF. DNA of the CDR3: TGCGCCAGCAGCTCCCTGACAGGGGGCGCAGATACGCAGTATTTT.

This clonotype was picked up a small number of times. Given a much more abundant clone one base away, this may be a read error. J is TRBJ2-2 and V is TRBV11-1; TRBD2 matches at 7 bases. Unmatched junction bases numbered 2, after V lost 0 bases and J lost 4 bases. Germline V lookup: CDR1 SGHAT, CDR2 FQDESV (reference sequence). CDR3 size: 15 residues. The CDR3 loop is CASSLAGGTTGELFF. The CDR3 nucleotides read TGTGCCAGCAGCTTAGCGGGGGGGACCACCGGGGAGCTGTTTTTT.

In this sample, this clonotype turned up a few times. The V gene is TRBV28, the J gene TRBJ1-2; D is uncertain. V was clipped by 2 bases and J by 6 bases, with 7 bases between them. Looked up from germline, CDR1 is MDHEN and CDR2 is SYDVKM. CDR3 length: 12 residues. CDR3 residues: CASSLREHGYTF. The CDR3 DNA is TGTGCCAGCAGTTTAAGAGAGCATGGCTACACCTTC.

The chain has TRBV24-1 and TRBJ2-5, with D perhaps matching TRBD1 or TRBD2 (6 bases each). The germline gives CDR1 KGHDR, CDR2 SFDVKD. V was pared by 4 bases and J by 7 bases, with 21 bases between. This CDR3 contains 16 residues. The CDR3 coding sequence is TGTGCCACCAGTGACCCGGGGGCCAGGGCCGGAGGGACCCAGTACTTC. It yields the protein CATSDPGARAGGTQYF.

This clonotype turned up a few times. The V and J genes are TRBV5-1 and TRBJ2-2; tentative D call: TRBD1 (6 bases). The length of the CDR3 is 14 residues. V dropped 4 bases and J dropped 5 bases, with 12 bases sitting between them. The germline CDR1 and CDR2 sequences are SGHRS and YFSETQ. The CDR3, as DNA: TGCGCCAGCAGCCCAGACAGGCCAACCGGGGAGCTGTTTTTT. It translates to CASSPDRPTGELFF. The full variable domain, in which reference TRBV5-1 and TRBJ2-2 provide the parts outside the CDR3, is KAGVTQTPRYLIKTRGQQVTLSCSPISGHRSVSWYQQTPGQGLQFLFEYFSETQRNKGNFPGRFSGRQFSNSRSEMNVSTLELGDSALYLCASSPDRPTGELFFGEGSRLTVL.

This clonotype was counted between two and nine times. The chain carries TRBV5-1 and TRBJ2-3; no clear D. The CDR3 sequence is 15 residues long. Looked up from germline, CDR1 is SGHRS and CDR2 is YFSETQ. V shed 0 bases and J shed 0 bases, with 8 bases lying between them. CDR3 protein: CASSLARPSTDTQYF. Written as DNA, the CDR3 is TGCGCCAGCAGCTTGGCGCGCCCTAGCACAGATACGCAGTATTTT.

This rearrangement joins TRBV6-5 to TRBJ2-2; D perhaps matches TRBD1 (6 bases). The V end was cut by 9 bases, the J end by 7 bases, with 18 bases between. Germline CDR1 MNHEY, CDR2 SVGAGI. The CDR3 totals 14 residues. As DNA, the CDR3 is TGTGCCAGTGCGCCGGGACACTTAAACGGGGAGCTGTTTTTT. Its translation: CASAPGHLNGELFF.

The chain uses TRBV4-1 and TRBJ1-3; no clear D gene. Trimming pared 2 bases from V and 7 bases from J, leaving 9 bases between. From germline, CDR1 is MGHRA and CDR2 YSYEKL. This CDR3 is 13 amino acids long. The CDR3 loop reads CASSQLGGNTIYF. Here the CDR3 DNA reads TGCGCCAGCAGCCAACTAGGCGGGAACACCATATATTTT.

The chain combines TRBV7-2 with TRBJ2-1; 7 bases match TRBD2. CDR1 and CDR2 (germline): SGHTA, FQGNSA. J was trimmed by 1 base and V by 1 base; bases with no gene match: 10. This CDR3 region has 18 residues. CDR3 DNA: TGTGCCAGCAGCTTAGGGGGTGGCGGGGGTCTATCCTACAATGAGCAGTTCTTC. Translating gives CASSLGGGGGLSYNEQFF.

This clonotype has a handful of counts. CDR3: CASSGTASSYNSPLHF. In DNA form, the CDR3 reads TGTGCCAGCAGCGGGACAGCGTCCTCCTATAATTCACCCCTCCACTTT. The V call is TRBV5-4, the J call TRBJ1-6; 7 nucleotides line up with TRBD1. The CDR3 consists of 16 residues. The V gene end was trimmed by 4 bases and the J gene end by 0 bases; junction bases not matched to a gene: 4. CDR1 is SGHNT and CDR2 is YYREEE in the germline V gene (reference sequence). Complete variable domain (other parts from reference TRBV5-4 and TRBJ1-6): ETGVTQSPTHLIKTRGQQVTLRCSSQSGHNTVSWYQQALGQGPQFIFQYYREEENGRGNFPPRFSGLQFPNYSSELNVNALELDDSALYLCASSGTASSYNSPLHFGNGTRLTVT.

This clonotype came up a few times. V usage is TRBV6-4 and J usage is TRBJ1-2; D remains unclear. CDR3 length: 14 amino acids. From germline, CDR1 is MRHNA and CDR2 SNTAGT. With 5 bases removed from V and 6 bases from J, the gap between germline ends came to 16 bases. The CDR3 bases are TGTGCCAGCAGTCCCGGGTCCCCGGAGGATGGCTACACCTTC. Its translation is CASSPGSPEDGYTF.

This clonotype was seen many times. The chain joins TRBV20-1 to TRBJ1-1, with a weak D call TRBD1 (5 bases). In germline, CDR1 is DFQATT, CDR2 SNEGSKA (reference sequence). Deletions cut 2 bases from V and 0 bases from J, with 13 bases between. CDR3 length: 15 residues. CDR3: CSARPGLGLNTEAFF. Written as DNA, the CDR3 is TGCAGTGCTAGACCAGGCCTGGGACTGAACACTGAAGCTTTCTTT.

This sequence joins TRBV28 and TRBJ1-2, with D unclear. CDR1 MDHEN and CDR2 SYDVKM come from the germline V gene. V gave up 4 bases and J gave up 0 bases, with 3 bases separating them. The CDR3 loop spans 12 amino acids. The CDR3 region is CASSWTNYGYTF. The CDR3 nucleotides are TGTGCCAGCAGTTGGACTAACTATGGCTACACCTTC.